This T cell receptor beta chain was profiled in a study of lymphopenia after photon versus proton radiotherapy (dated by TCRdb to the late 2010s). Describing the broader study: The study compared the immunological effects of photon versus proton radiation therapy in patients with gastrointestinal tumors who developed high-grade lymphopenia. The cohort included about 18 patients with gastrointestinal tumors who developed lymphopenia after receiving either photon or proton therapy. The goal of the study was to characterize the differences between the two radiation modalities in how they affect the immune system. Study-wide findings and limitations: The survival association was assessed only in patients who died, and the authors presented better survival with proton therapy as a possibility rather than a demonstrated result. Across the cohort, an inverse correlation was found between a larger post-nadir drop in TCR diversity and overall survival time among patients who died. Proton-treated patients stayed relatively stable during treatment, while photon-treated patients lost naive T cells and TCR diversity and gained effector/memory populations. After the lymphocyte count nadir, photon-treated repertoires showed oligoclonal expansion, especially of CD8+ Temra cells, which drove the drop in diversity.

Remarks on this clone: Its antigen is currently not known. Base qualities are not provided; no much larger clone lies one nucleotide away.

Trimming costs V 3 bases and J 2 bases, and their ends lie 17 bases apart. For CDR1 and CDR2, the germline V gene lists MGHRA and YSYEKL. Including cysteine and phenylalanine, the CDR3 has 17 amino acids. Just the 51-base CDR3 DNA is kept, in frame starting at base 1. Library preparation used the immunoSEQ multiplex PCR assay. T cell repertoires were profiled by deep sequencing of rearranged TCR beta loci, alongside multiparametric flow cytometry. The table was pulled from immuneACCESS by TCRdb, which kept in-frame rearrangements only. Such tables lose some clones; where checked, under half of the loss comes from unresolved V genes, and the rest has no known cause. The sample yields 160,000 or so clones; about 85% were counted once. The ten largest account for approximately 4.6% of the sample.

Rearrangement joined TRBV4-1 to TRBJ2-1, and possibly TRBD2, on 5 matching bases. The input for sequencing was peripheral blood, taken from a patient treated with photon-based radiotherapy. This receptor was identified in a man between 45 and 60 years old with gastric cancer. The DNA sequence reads TGCGCCAGCAGCCAGCCGCCCCGGGCGGGTCCCTACAATGAGCAGTTCTTC. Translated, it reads CASSQPPRAGPYNEQFF.